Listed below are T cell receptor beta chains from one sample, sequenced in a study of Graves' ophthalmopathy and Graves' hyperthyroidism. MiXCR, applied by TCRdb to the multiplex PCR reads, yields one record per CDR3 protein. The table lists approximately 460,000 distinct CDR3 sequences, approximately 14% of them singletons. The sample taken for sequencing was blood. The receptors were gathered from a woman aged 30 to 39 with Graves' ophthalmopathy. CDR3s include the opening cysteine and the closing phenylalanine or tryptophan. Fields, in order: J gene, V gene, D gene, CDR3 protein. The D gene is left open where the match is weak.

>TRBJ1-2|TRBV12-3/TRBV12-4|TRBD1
CASSWTGGSGYTF
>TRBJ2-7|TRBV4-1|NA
CASSQEATMGRAISYEQYF
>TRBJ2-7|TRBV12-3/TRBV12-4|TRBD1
CAGSPGTGSSYEQYF
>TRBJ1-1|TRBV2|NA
CASTPFGGGTEAFF
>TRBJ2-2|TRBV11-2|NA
CASSQDRSHTGELFF
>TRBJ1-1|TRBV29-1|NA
CSVEGTEAFF
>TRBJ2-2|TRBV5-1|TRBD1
CASSGGTGVAGELFF
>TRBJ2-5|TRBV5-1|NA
CASSPGMKETQYF
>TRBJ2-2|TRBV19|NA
CASRPISGELFF
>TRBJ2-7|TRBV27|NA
CASTRTPSSYEQYF
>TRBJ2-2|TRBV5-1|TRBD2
CASSLTGTSGLAGELFF
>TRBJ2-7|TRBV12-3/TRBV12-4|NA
CASSLTNSPLEQYF
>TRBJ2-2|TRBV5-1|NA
CASTSWGPDTGELFF
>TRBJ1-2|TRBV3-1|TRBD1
CASTRQGAYGYTF
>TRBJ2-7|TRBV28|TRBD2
CASSFPSLTSGDSYEQYF
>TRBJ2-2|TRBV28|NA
CASSLSAEYTGELFF
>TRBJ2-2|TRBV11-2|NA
CASNRFGPTGELFF
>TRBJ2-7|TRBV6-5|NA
CASPTYEQYF
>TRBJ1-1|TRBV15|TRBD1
CATSGIQGEEAFF
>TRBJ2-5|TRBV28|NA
CASSPSLYSVGQGAQYF
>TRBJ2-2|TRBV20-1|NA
CSASPATNTGELFF
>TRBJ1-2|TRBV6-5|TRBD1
CASSYSAQGALGYTF
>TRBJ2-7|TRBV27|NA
CASSYGNDEQYF
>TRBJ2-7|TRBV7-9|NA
CASGLFYEQYF
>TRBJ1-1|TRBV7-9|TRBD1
CATQGGGTTEAFF
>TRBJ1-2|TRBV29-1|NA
CSVLWYGYTF
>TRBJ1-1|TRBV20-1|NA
CSASGWGKGTEAFF
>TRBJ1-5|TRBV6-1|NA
CASSEAGSASNQPQHF
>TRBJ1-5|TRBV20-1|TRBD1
CSALDRENQPQHF
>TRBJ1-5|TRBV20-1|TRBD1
CSARVVTGVAQPQHF
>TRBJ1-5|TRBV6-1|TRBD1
CASRGTGVADSNQPQHF
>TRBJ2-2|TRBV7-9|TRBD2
CASSWGSGLTGELFF
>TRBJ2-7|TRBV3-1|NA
CASSQDRRVPYEQYF
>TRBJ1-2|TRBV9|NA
CASSVDGGAYGYTF
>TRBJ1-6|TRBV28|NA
CASSLVAGRSPLHF
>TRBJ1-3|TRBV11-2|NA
CASSLRWSSGNTIYF
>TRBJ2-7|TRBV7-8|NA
CASSPFGGKDHEQYF
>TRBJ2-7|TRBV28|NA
CASSFGLVLYEQYF
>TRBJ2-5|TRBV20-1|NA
CSARGPGTTGIQETQYF
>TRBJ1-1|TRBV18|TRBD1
CASSPSTGEPREAFF
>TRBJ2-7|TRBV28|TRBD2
CASSLSGTAGGSYEQYF